This passage covers 14 T cell receptor beta chains from one sample sequenced in a study of siplizumab effects on memory and regulatory T cells. Clones were read by immunoSEQ multiplex PCR, and TCRdb kept only the in-frame ones, dropping some. The table includes about 70,000 clones, approximately 89% detected once. Sequenced input: Tregs sorted from blood. These receptors all come from a human donor in good health.

V is TRBV13 and J is TRBJ2-5; 7 bases agree with TRBD2. The CDR3 totals 14 residues. CDR1 and CDR2 from the germline V gene are PRHDT and FYEKMQ (reference sequence). The trim removed 5 bases at V and 5 bases at J, leaving 8 bases unmatched. The CDR3 DNA reads as TGTGCCAGCAGCCTACGGACTAGTTCCGAGACCCAGTACTTC. Translated, it gives CASSLRTSSETQYF.

The chain combines TRBV27 with TRBJ2-1; D uncertain. V lost 7 bases, J lost 6 bases, and 10 bases lay in between. The CDR3 is 12 residues long. Per the germline V gene, CDR1 is MNHEY and CDR2 is SMNVEV (reference sequence). The CDR3 coding sequence is TGTGCCAGCATGGATTGGGCCAATGAGCAGTTCTTC. This gives the protein CASMDWANEQFF.

J is TRBJ2-1 and V is TRBV5-1, with D unclear. Trimming pared 5 bases from V and 2 bases from J, leaving 14 bases between. CDR1 SGHRS and CDR2 YFSETQ come from the germline V gene. The CDR3 runs to 15 residues. The CDR3 loop is CASSPDWGTYNEQFF. The CDR3 nucleotides are TGCGCCAGCAGTCCTGACTGGGGAACCTACAATGAGCAGTTCTTC.

The chain is built from TRBV4-2 and TRBJ2-2; D perhaps matches TRBD2 (5 bases). The length of the CDR3 is 17 residues. Germline V gene data show CDR1 as LGHNA and CDR2 as YNFKEQ. Trimming removed 1 base at V and 2 bases at J, with 14 bases between. DNA for the CDR3: TGTGCCAGCAGCCAAGTGTTACAGCGGTTTAACACCGGGGAGCTGTTTTTT. Translation gives CASSQVLQRFNTGELFF.

CDR3 region: CASSYQPADNEQFF. The CDR3, as DNA: TGTGCCAGCAGTTACCAACCGGCGGACAATGAGCAGTTCTTC. This rearrangement joins TRBV6-5 to TRBJ2-1; no definite D call. Germline-derived CDR1 and CDR2 are MNHEY and SVGAGI. CDR3 length: 14 amino acids. V was pared by 2 bases and J by 5 bases, with 10 bases between.

The chain employs TRBV2 and TRBJ2-2; 9 bases agree with TRBD2. The CDR3 sequence is 17 residues long. Per germline, CDR1 SNHLY and CDR2 FYNNEI. The junction had 8 bases not matched to a gene; V was cut back by 2 bases and J by 4 bases. As DNA, the CDR3 is TGTGCCAGCAGTGAATCCCTGCGGGAGGGACTCACCGGGGAGCTGTTTTTT. Protein product: CASSESLREGLTGELFF.

The chain carries TRBV2 and TRBJ2-1, with 9 bases aligning to TRBD2. Trimming took 8 bases from V and 5 from J; bases not matched to a gene: 7. Germline assignment: CDR1 SNHLY and CDR2 FYNNEI. The CDR3 is 14 amino acids. The CDR3 nucleotides are TGTGCCAGCGGGAGGCTAGCGGGGAACAATGAGCAGTTCTTC. It is translated as CASGRLAGNNEQFF.

The chain carries TRBV5-1 and TRBJ2-5, with 7 bases aligning to TRBD2. The V and J ends lost 6 bases and 2 bases, in that order; junction bases with no gene match: 7. Germline V gives CDR1 SGHRS, CDR2 YFSETQ. The CDR3 runs to 14 residues. The CDR3 region has the DNA TGCGCCAGCACAGCTAGCGGCCCTCAAGAGACCCAGTACTTC. As protein: CASTASGPQETQYF.

Concerning this clone: An end of the junction differs from the germline gene, which may be a read error. The rearrangement links TRBV6-5 to TRBJ2-6; D unclear. The V gene's germline CDR1 is MNHEY and CDR2 SVGAGI. The CDR3 spans 13 residues. The CDR3 reads CASSYLGTNVLTF. The CDR3 bases are TGTGCCAGCAGTTACCTTGGGACCAACGTCCTGACTTTC.

V gene TRBV7-3 combines with J gene TRBJ2-5, with D tentatively TRBD2 (6 bases). The V and J ends lost 5 bases and 1 base respectively, with 8 bases between them. The CDR3 runs 13 residues. Germline V lookup: CDR1 SGHTA, CDR2 FQGTGA. CDR3: CASSTGLQETQYF. CDR3 nucleotide sequence: TGTGCCAGCAGCACGGGACTCCAAGAGACCCAGTACTTC.

The genes are TRBV14 and TRBJ1-4; 9 bases are a match to TRBD1. CDR3 length: 15 amino acids. Germline CDR1 is SGHDN and CDR2 is FVKESK. J was trimmed by 5 bases and V by 1 base; bases with no gene match: 2. DNA of the CDR3: TGTGCCAGCAGCCAAGGGGGGACAGGGAATGAAAAACTGTTTTTT. It translates to CASSQGGTGNEKLFF.

V usage is TRBV7-2 and J usage is TRBJ2-6; no clear D gene. V was clipped by 1 base and J by 0 bases, with 4 bases between them. Germline V gives CDR1 SGHTA, CDR2 FQGNSA. The CDR3 extends over 15 amino acids. The CDR3 nucleotides read TGTGCCAGCAGCTTAGGTGGCTCTGGGGCCAACGTCCTGACTTTC. It codes for CASSLGGSGANVLTF.

This CDR3 reads CAIRWGASYNEQFF. The CDR3 region has the DNA TGTGCCATCAGATGGGGAGCTTCCTACAATGAGCAGTTCTTC. This chain joins TRBV10-3 and TRBJ2-1, with D perhaps matching TRBD2 (5 bases). Germline CDR1 reads ENHRY; CDR2 reads SYGVKD. Trimming removed 6 bases from V and 1 base from J, with 10 bases in between. CDR3 size: 14 residues.

The chain employs TRBV7-9 and TRBJ2-1; no clear D gene. V was cut by 3 bases and J by 3 bases, with 9 bases left in between. This CDR3 has 14 amino acids. The germline gives CDR1 SEHNR, CDR2 FQNEAQ (reference sequence). Here the CDR3 reads CASSLDNYYNEQFF. CDR3 nucleotides: TGTGCCAGCAGCTTGGATAATTACTACAATGAGCAGTTCTTC.